A selection of T cell receptor beta chains follows, all from one sample in a study of blood T cells in healthy people across ages. In TCRdb, the 5' RACE reads were re-called with MiXCR into one record per CDR3 protein. Of hundreds of thousands of distinct CDR3 sequences listed, 40% to 45% are singletons. The sequencing input was blood. The origin of the receptors is a woman between 55 and 75 years old in good health. Each CDR3 is given without its conserved first and last residue. Each record gives: V gene, D gene, clone size, J gene, CDR3 protein. D genes are given only for firm matches. Size is omitted from some rows. Given values are once, few, many or a class for expanded clones.

>TRBV9|TRBD2|.|TRBJ2-3
ASSVETSGGQDTQY
>TRBV6-2/TRBV6-3|.|.|TRBJ1-4
ASSLGTKVGEKLF
>TRBV20-1|.|.|TRBJ2-1
SARRKALGEQF
>TRBV2|.|.|TRBJ2-7
ASSEQGVGYEQY
>TRBV7-3|.|.|TRBJ2-1
ASSNTGLLNNERF
>TRBV20-1|.|.|TRBJ2-3
SAVPQSDTQY
>TRBV5-1|.|many|TRBJ2-6
ASSSSLTSGANVLT
>TRBV28|.|few|TRBJ1-1
ASSLYGLNTEAF
>TRBV7-8|.|few|.
ASSLQGLPTEQY
>TRBV19|.|few|TRBJ2-1
ASSTRDASSYNEQF
>TRBV12-3/TRBV12-4|.|few|TRBJ2-7
ASRGRIYEQY
>TRBV29-1|.|many|TRBJ2-1
SVETGAQF
>TRBV7-3|.|.|TRBJ2-1
ASSFGGLHNEQF
>TRBV27|.|few|TRBJ1-4
ASRPWVTVGGEKLF
>TRBV11-1|TRBD2|.|TRBJ2-7
ASSLGPGLAGPTLSYEQY
>TRBV29-1|.|.|TRBJ2-5
SVEEQQGNEQY
>TRBV28|TRBD2|.|TRBJ2-5
ASSLPGLAGAETQY
>TRBV29-1|.|few|TRBJ1-4
SVGGTNEKLF
>TRBV28|TRBD1|.|TRBJ2-1
ASSLTGGRNEQF
>TRBV28|.|few|TRBJ1-5
ASSLQLAQH
>TRBV20-1|.|.|TRBJ2-1
SARDRLAILRDNEQF
>TRBV5-1|TRBD2|few|TRBJ2-1
ASSLAKGSGPSSYNEQF
>TRBV7-9|.|few|TRBJ2-7
ASSLVTGGDEQY
>TRBV20-1|.|.|TRBJ2-7
SARVPRGLISYEQY
>TRBV18|.|few|TRBJ1-1
ASSPDRSMNTEAF
>TRBV7-2|.|.|TRBJ2-5
ASSLRLNAEQY
>TRBV20-1|TRBD2|.|TRBJ2-1
STSLSGTRGYNEQF
>TRBV5-1|.|once|TRBJ2-5
AGSLGGGGGSETQY
>TRBV24-1|TRBD2|few|TRBJ2-3
ATSAGGTPDTQY
>TRBV3-1|TRBD1|.|TRBJ1-4
ASSQTDRGNEKLF
>TRBV27|.|.|TRBJ2-3
ASSATGGGGTDTQY
>TRBV3-1|.|.|TRBJ1-1
ASSLLGTEAF
>TRBV24-1|.|.|TRBJ2-1
ATSVGTYNEQF
>TRBV7-9|.|.|TRBJ2-1
ASSLVGGQF
>TRBV7-2|.|.|TRBJ2-5
ASSSPNQETQY
>TRBV29-1|TRBD1|.|TRBJ2-3
SVSTGGPTDTQY
>TRBV20-1|.|.|TRBJ1-1
SAGPSAMNTEAF
>TRBV5-1|.|few|TRBJ2-2
ASSASPRTGELF
>TRBV20-1|TRBD1|few|.
SASSDRGNEQY
>TRBV7-2|TRBD2|many|TRBJ2-7
ATCPSTSGLYEQY
>TRBV7-3|.|.|TRBJ2-6
ASSLTRGSAGANVLT
>TRBV20-1|.|.|TRBJ2-3
SAKPKSPDTQY
>TRBV24-1|.|many|TRBJ2-3
ATSDDKTSTGTDTQY
>TRBV6-5|.|many|TRBJ2-4
ASSPLYVGKNIQY
>TRBV13|TRBD2|.|TRBJ2-2
ASGLSGLAGFNLPGELF
>TRBV7-2|TRBD1|many|TRBJ2-5
ASSLFSGQFQGTQY